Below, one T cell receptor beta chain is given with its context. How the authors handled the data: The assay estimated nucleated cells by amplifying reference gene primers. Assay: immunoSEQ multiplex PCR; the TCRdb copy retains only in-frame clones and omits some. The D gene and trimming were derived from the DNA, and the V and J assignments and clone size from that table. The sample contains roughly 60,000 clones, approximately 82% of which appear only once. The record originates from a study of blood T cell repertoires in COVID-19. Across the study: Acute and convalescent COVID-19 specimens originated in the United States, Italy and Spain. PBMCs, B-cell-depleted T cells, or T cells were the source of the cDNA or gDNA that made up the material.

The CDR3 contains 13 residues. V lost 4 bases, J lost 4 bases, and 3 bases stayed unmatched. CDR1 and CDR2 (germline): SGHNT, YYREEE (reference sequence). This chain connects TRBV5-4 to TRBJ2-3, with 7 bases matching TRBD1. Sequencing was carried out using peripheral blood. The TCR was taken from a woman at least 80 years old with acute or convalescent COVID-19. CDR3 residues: CASSRTGADTQYF. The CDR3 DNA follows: TGTGCCAGCAGCCGAACAGGGGCAGATACGCAGTATTTT. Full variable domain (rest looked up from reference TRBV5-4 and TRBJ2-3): ETGVTQSPTHLIKTRGQQVTLRCSSQSGHNTVSWYQQALGQGPQFIFQYYREEENGRGNFPPRFSGLQFPNYSSELNVNALELDDSALYLCASSRTGADTQYFGPGTRLTVL.